Each of the 8 T cell receptor beta chains below was sequenced from the same sample in a study of prognosis after radiotherapy for stage I lung cancer (dated by TCRdb to the early 2020s). The sequencing machine was an Illumina HiSeq 3000. Two rounds of multiplex PCR on genomic DNA were used to amplify the TCR beta CDR3 region. The first PCR round used primers specific to each TRBV and TRBJ gene, and the primer sequences were filed in Chinese patent CN105087789A. Clones were called with MiXCR by TCRdb after fastp trimmed the public reads at Q25, and only in-frame beta chains were retained. Entries that share a CDR3 protein sequence are merged under the most common genes and DNA. The sample includes around 19,000 distinct CDR3 sequences, with approximately 46% observed a single time. The leading ten clones occupy roughly 33% of the sample. Material: PBMCs, obtained before or after stereotactic body radiation therapy (not recorded which). Receptors originate from a donor aged 50 or older with non-small cell lung cancer.

The rearrangement joins TRBV7-9 to TRBJ1-4; D is possibly TRBD1 (5 bases). Trimming stripped 7 bases from V and 8 bases from J, with 17 bases between. The germline V gene has CDR1 SEHNR and CDR2 FQNEAQ (reference sequence). The CDR3 consists of 14 residues. CDR3 residues: CASNQGLGGEKLFF. As DNA, the CDR3 is TGTGCCAGCAACCAGGGACTGGGAGGCGAAAAACTGTTTTTT.

This clonotype was counted at least ten times. The J gene is TRBJ2-1, the V gene TRBV20-1; TRBD2 agrees at 9 bases. The germline gives CDR1 DFQATT, CDR2 SNEGSKA (reference sequence). V lost 5 bases to trimming and J lost 10 bases; unmatched junction nucleotides: 6. The CDR3 is 12 residues long. In nucleotides, the CDR3 is TGCAGTGCTCGAGGCGCGGGAGGGGAGCAGTTCTTC. Protein sequence: CSARGAGGEQFF.

Comments on this clonotype: A much larger clone is a single base away; this may be a read error. The chain links TRBV7-6 to TRBJ2-5; possibly TRBD2 for D (6 bases). The CDR3 sequence is 15 residues long. Per germline, CDR1 SGHVS and CDR2 FNYEAQ. The CDR3 coding sequence is TGTGCCAGCAGCGCTCGGGACTCCAGCCGGGAGACCCATTACTTC. Protein: CASSARDSSRETHYF.

The chain joins TRBV11-2 to TRBJ2-7; D possibly matches TRBD1 or TRBD2 (5 bases each). The CDR3 covers 14 residues. Germline loops: CDR1 SGHAT, CDR2 FQNNGV. Deletions cut 5 bases from V and 5 bases from J, with 16 bases between. The CDR3: CASSRTPGSNEQYF. The DNA of the CDR3 is TGTGCCAGCAGCCGAACCCCAGGGAGTAACGAGCAGTACTTC.

The sample holds many counts of this clonotype. V and J are TRBV28 and TRBJ1-1, with unresolved D. The CDR3 totals 13 residues. V was shortened by 4 bases and J by 4 bases, with 10 bases between the two germline ends. Germline V gene sequence: CDR1 MDHEN, CDR2 SYDVKM. The CDR3 coding sequence is TGTGCCAGCAGTTCGGTCTGGGGCACTGAAGCTTTCTTT. Its translation is CASSSVWGTEAFF.

On this clonotype itself: A single base is all that separates this from a far larger clone, so a read error is likely. The J gene is TRBJ2-7, the V gene TRBV14; D gene uncertain. CDR1 SGHDN and CDR2 FVKESK come from the germline V gene. This CDR3 spans 13 amino acids. Trimming pared 4 bases from V and 6 bases from J, leaving 13 bases between. The CDR3 reads CASSRNRCAEQYF. Here the CDR3 DNA reads TGTGCCAGCAGCCGGAATCGTTGTGCCGAGCAGTACTTC.

This clonotype was observed many times. The rearrangement uses TRBV6-1 and TRBJ2-6; the D is unclear. V shed 6 bases and J shed 0 bases, with 12 bases lying between them. The length of the CDR3 is 16 residues. Germline CDR1 reads MNHNS; CDR2 reads SASEGT. Written as DNA, the CDR3 is TGTGCCAGCAGCGCGATATCCGTCTCTGGGGCCAACGTCCTGACTTTC. Amino acid sequence: CASSAISVSGANVLTF.

This chain links TRBV3-1 with TRBJ2-5; D is perhaps TRBD2 (6 bases). V was clipped by 2 bases and J by 10 bases, with 8 bases between them. The V gene's germline CDR1 is LGHDT and CDR2 YNNKEL (reference sequence). The CDR3 spans 11 residues. The DNA for the CDR3 is TGTGCCAGCAGCCAAACAGCGGGCCAGTACTTC. Translating it yields CASSQTAGQYF.